This entry lists 21 T cell receptor beta chains sequenced from one sample in a study of blood T cell repertoires in COVID-19. The protocol was immunoSEQ multiplex PCR, while the TCRdb copy is restricted to in-frame clones and leaves out a portion. The table lists fewer than 110,000 clones, approximately 90% of them singletons. The specimen sequenced was peripheral blood. These receptors were collected from a man between 45 and 60 years old with acute or convalescent COVID-19.

This chain connects TRBV7-2 to TRBJ2-1; 8 bases are a match to TRBD1. This CDR3 region has 15 residues. CDR1 is SGHTA and CDR2 is FQGNSA in the germline V gene. Trimming cost V 3 bases and J 8 bases; bases outside gene matches: 9. The CDR3 is CASSFRDRILDEQFF. CDR3 DNA sequence: TGTGCCAGCAGCTTCCGGGACAGGATTTTGGATGAGCAGTTCTTC. Drawing the rest from reference TRBV7-2 and TRBJ2-1, the complete variable domain is GAGVSQSPSNKVTEKGKDVELRCDPISGHTALYWYRQSLGQGLEFLIYFQGNSAPDKSGLPSDRFSAERTGGSVSTLTIQRTQQEDSAVYLCASSFRDRILDEQFFGPGTRLTVL.

The chain carries TRBV5-1 and TRBJ1-1, with a possible D match to TRBD1 (6 bases). The ends were cut back, 2 bases at V and 0 bases at J, with 8 bases in the middle. Germline CDR1 SGHRS, CDR2 YFSETQ. This CDR3 is 14 amino acids long. The CDR3 DNA is TGCGCCAGCAGCTTATGGACAGTGAACACTGAAGCTTTCTTT. Amino acid sequence: CASSLWTVNTEAFF.

This clone came up once. V gene TRBV3-1 (or the pseudogene TRBV3-2) combines with J gene TRBJ1-1; TRBD1 aligns across 8 bases. Germline trimming cut 4 bases from V and 2 bases from J; bases unmatched to any gene: 6. Germline CDR1 is LGHDT and CDR2 is YNNKEL (reference sequence). There are 15 residues in the CDR3. The CDR3 nucleotides are TGTGCCAGCAGCCTCTGGCAGGGGGCAAACACTGAAGCTTTCTTT. Translation: CASSLWQGANTEAFF.

J is TRBJ2-6 and V is TRBV18; 8 positions agree with TRBD1. In germline, CDR1 is KGHSH, CDR2 LQKENI. V was clipped by 5 bases and J by 4 bases; unmatched bases: 13. The CDR3 has 18 residues. For the CDR3, the DNA is TGTGCCAGCTCATACCGGACAGGGACCCTGGGAGGGGCCAACGTCCTGACTTTC. It translates to CASSYRTGTLGGANVLTF.

The rearrangement links TRBV24-1 to TRBJ2-2, with TRBD2 matching over 7 bases. Germline CDR1 and CDR2: KGHDR and SFDVKD. The CDR3 has 15 amino acids. The junction had 9 bases not matched to a gene; V was cut back by 6 bases and J by 6 bases. CDR3 sequence: CATSSPPGGSGELFF. CDR3 coding DNA: TGTGCCACCAGTTCCCCACCCGGGGGGTCCGGGGAGCTGTTTTTT.

The gene calls are TRBV11-3 and TRBJ1-4, with D maybe TRBD1 (6 bases). CDR1 and CDR2 (germline): SGHNT, YENEEA. The V end lost 2 bases, the J end lost 8 bases, and 15 bases lay between the germline ends. The CDR3 has 15 residues. This chain's CDR3 is CASSLRIQGSEKLFF. The CDR3 DNA is TGTGCCAGCAGCTTAAGGATACAGGGTAGCGAAAAACTGTTTTTT.

This sequence joins TRBV4-1 and TRBJ2-7; 7 bases align to TRBD1. V shed 3 bases, J shed 2 bases, and the junction held 10 bases outside the gene matches. Per germline, CDR1 MGHRA and CDR2 YSYEKL. CDR3 length: 16 residues. CDR3 region: CASSQFSGQSTYEQYF. The CDR3 DNA is TGCGCCAGCAGCCAGTTCTCGGGACAGAGCACCTACGAGCAGTACTTC.

CDR3 region: CSVEAGLWASTDTQYF. DNA of the CDR3: TGCAGCGTTGAGGCAGGGTTGTGGGCTAGCACAGATACGCAGTATTTT. The chain combines TRBV29-1 with TRBJ2-3; tentatively, D is TRBD1 (5 bases). Germline lookup yields CDR1 SQVTM and CDR2 ANQGSEA. This CDR3 has 16 amino acids. With 3 bases removed from V and 0 bases from J, the gap between germline ends came to 16 bases.

The chain combines TRBV18 with TRBJ1-1, with 7 bases identical to TRBD1. V shed 0 bases and J 1 base; nucleotides not matched to a gene: 2. CDR3 length equals 15 residues. CDR1 is KGHSH and CDR2 is LQKENI in the germline V gene. CDR3 protein: CASSPPGTANTEAFF. The CDR3 coding sequence is TGTGCCAGCTCACCACCAGGGACAGCGAACACTGAAGCTTTCTTT.

This clone was seen once. The J gene is TRBJ1-2, the V gene TRBV19; TRBD1 matches at 7 bases. There are 14 residues in the CDR3. J gave up 6 bases and V 6 bases, and 10 bases lay outside the gene matches. The germline V gene encodes CDR1 LNHDA and CDR2 SQIVND (reference sequence). CDR3 region: CASRTIGGADGYTF. In nucleotides, the CDR3 is TGTGCCAGTAGGACAATAGGGGGCGCGGATGGCTACACCTTC.

As for this clone: One junction end disagrees with the germline gene, perhaps due to a read error. This chain links TRBV19 with TRBJ1-4; unclear D gene. The CDR3 runs 14 residues. Germline values: CDR1 LNHDA, CDR2 SQIVND (reference sequence). The CDR3 reads CASNIIATNEKLFF. CDR3 DNA: TGTGCCAGTAATATAATCGCAACTAATGAAAAACTGTTTTTT.

This chain connects TRBV7-9 to TRBJ2-1; 8 bases fit TRBD1. The CDR3 has 15 amino acids. Trimming removed 2 bases from V and 7 bases from J; junction bases left unmatched: 7. CDR1 is SEHNR, CDR2 FQNEAQ, per germline (reference sequence). This chain's CDR3 is CASSLYTGGTNEQFF. The CDR3 DNA reads TGTGCCAGCAGCTTATACACAGGGGGGACGAATGAGCAGTTCTTC.

The chain uses TRBV3-1 (or the pseudogene TRBV3-2) and TRBJ1-3; TRBD1 matches at 10 bases. CDR3 size: 15 residues. CDR1 and CDR2 (germline): LGHDT, YNNKEL (reference sequence). V trimming: 7 bases; J trimming: 4 bases; junction bases outside the gene matches: 7. The DNA for the CDR3 is TGTGCCAGCACCGGGACAGGGGTACCCGGAAACACCATATATTTT. Its protein is CASTGTGVPGNTIYF.

With regard to this clone: Other DNA sequences within the sample encode an identical CDR3. This chain uses TRBV28 with TRBJ1-2; D remains ambiguous. Per the germline V gene, CDR1 is MDHEN and CDR2 is SYDVKM. This CDR3 contains 11 residues. V shed 3 bases and J shed 6 bases, with 5 bases lying between them. The CDR3 DNA is TGTGCCAGCAGTTTGAGGGATGGCTACACCTTC. It codes for CASSLRDGYTF.

V and J are TRBV2 and TRBJ2-6, with 12 bases lining up with TRBD2. The CDR3 totals 19 residues. Germline V lookup: CDR1 SNHLY, CDR2 FYNNEI. V lost 2 bases and J lost 3; bases outside the gene matches: 8. The DNA of the CDR3 is TGTGCCAGCAGTGAATTCGGTCTAGCGGGGGGGCATGGGGCCAACGTCCTGACTTTC. As protein: CASSEFGLAGGHGANVLTF. The whole variable domain, filled in from reference TRBV2 and TRBJ2-6, reads EPEVTQTPSHQVTQMGQEVILRCVPISNHLYFYWYRQILGQKVEFLVSFYNNEISEKSEIFDDQFSVERPDGSNFTLKIRSTKLEDSAMYFCASSEFGLAGGHGANVLTFGAGSRLTVL.

The chain is built from TRBV9 and TRBJ1-1; TRBD1 matches 11 bases. V lost 4 bases, J lost 6 bases, and 11 bases stayed unmatched. The CDR3 has 16 amino acids. Germline V gene sequence: CDR1 SGDLS, CDR2 YYNGEE. Here the CDR3 reads CASSLITGTGGPEAFF. The CDR3 DNA reads as TGTGCCAGCAGCTTAATAACCGGGACAGGGGGTCCTGAAGCTTTCTTT.

The gene calls are TRBV27 and TRBJ2-5, with 9 bases matching TRBD1. The CDR3 extends over 15 amino acids. Germline loops: CDR1 MNHEY, CDR2 SMNVEV (reference sequence). V was clipped by 5 bases and J by 5 bases; unmatched bases: 9. DNA of the CDR3: TGTGCCAGCAGTAAAAGGACAGGGGTGGGCGAGACCCAGTACTTC. Amino acids: CASSKRTGVGETQYF.

The chain uses TRBV6-1 and TRBJ2-2; 7 nucleotides align to TRBD1. Germline CDR1 and CDR2: MNHNS and SASEGT. The J segment lost 5 bases and the V segment lost 3 bases, leaving 6 bases of the junction unmatched. The CDR3 loop spans 15 amino acids. This CDR3 is CASSELRGRTGELFF. The CDR3 DNA is TGTGCCAGCAGTGAGTTAAGGGGGCGGACCGGGGAGCTGTTTTTT.

The rearrangement joins TRBV19 to TRBJ2-5; D call uncertain. Germline V gene lookup returns CDR1 LNHDA and CDR2 SQIVND (reference sequence). Trimming took off 5 bases at V and 5 bases at J, with 6 bases between the two ends. The CDR3 length is 11 residues. CDR3 sequence reads: CASSFSETQYF. The CDR3 nucleotides are TGTGCCAGTAGTTTCAGTGAGACCCAGTACTTC.

V usage is TRBV7-8 and J usage is TRBJ1-3; D call uncertain. Germline-derived CDR1 and CDR2 are SGHVS and FQNEAQ. V lost 6 bases and J 4 bases, leaving 16 bases between the germline ends. This CDR3 contains 15 residues. The CDR3 protein is CASSQIDSPGNTIYF. In DNA, the CDR3 is TGTGCCAGCAGTCAGATTGATAGCCCAGGAAACACCATATATTTT.

This CDR3 is CASSPADRGRTEAFF. DNA for the CDR3: TGTGCCAGCAGTCCGGCGGACAGGGGGCGAACTGAAGCTTTCTTT. This rearrangement joins TRBV27 to TRBJ1-1; 11 bases map to TRBD1. V lost 5 bases to trimming and J lost 5 bases; unmatched junction nucleotides: 7. Germline CDR1 reads MNHEY; CDR2 reads SMNVEV (reference sequence). The CDR3 length is 15 residues.